This note documents a single T cell receptor beta chain sequence. Its antigen is unknown. These data belong to a study of radiotherapy plus CTLA-4 blockade in lung cancer. The ends lost 3 bases at V and 2 bases at J; junction bases unmatched: 5. Germline V lookup: CDR1 SGHVS, CDR2 FQNEAQ. The CDR3 has 17 amino acids. The study's findings and limits: Blood saw expansion of tumor-derived TCR clones after radiotherapy plus ipilimumab.

The repertoire was sequenced with immunoSEQ multiplex PCR; TCRdb's copy has only in-frame clones and lacks some. The table has 12,000 or so clones, about 81% seen once. J is TRBJ2-5 and V is TRBV7-8, with 14 nucleotides matching TRBD2. The sample consisted of peripheral blood, taken from a patient treated with radiotherapy plus ipilimumab. This receptor was taken from a human donor with non-small cell lung cancer that progressed on radiotherapy plus ipilimumab. This CDR3 is CASSFGGTSGGQETQYF. CDR3 nucleotides: TGTGCCAGCAGCTTCGGGGGGACTAGCGGGGGACAAGAGACCCAGTACTTC.